This TCR beta chain is from a study of tumor-infiltrating lymphocytes in oesophageal squamous cell carcinoma. This CDR3 comprises 14 residues. CDR1 is MNHNY and CDR2 is SVGAGI in the germline V gene (reference sequence). On this clonotype itself: The CDR3 does not close with the conserved phenylalanine or tryptophan, likely indicating a read error.

TCRdb redid the calling of the PCR reads with MiXCR, one entry per CDR3 protein. The table lists about 10,000 distinct CDR3 sequences, less than 75% of them singletons. The source of this sequence is a female donor with esophageal squamous cell carcinoma. V usage is TRBV6-6 and J usage is TRBJ2-5; D is unclear. The end of the DNA is better explained by TRBJ2-1, so the J call may be wrong. Sequenced input: esophageal tumor tissue. The CDR3 DNA is TGTGCCAGCAGGGAAAAGTTTTCCGACAATGAGCAGTTCTAC. It translates to CASREKFSDNEQFY.